This TCR beta chain was recovered during a study of identical twins. Study-level results: Surplus twin overlap in beta out-of-frame sequences was less pronounced. Cross-sectional statistical analysis was relied on for the conclusions, without the same donors being followed. Fewer insertions characterized abundant cord blood beta clonotypes, whereas memory repertoires showed none.

This clonotype came up a few times. Its antigen is unidentified. There are 18 residues in the CDR3. The V and J ends lost 4 bases and 8 bases, in that order; junction bases with no gene match: 16. Germline loops: CDR1 MNHEY, CDR2 SMNVEV (reference sequence). cDNA molecules carried unique molecular identifiers, and template switching added a universal primer site. TCRdb re-called the 5' RACE reads through MiXCR, storing one row per CDR3 protein. The sample contains 690,000 or so distinct CDR3 sequences, 8.6% of which appear only once. This sample also belongs to another study, concerning yellow fever vaccine responses in identical twins.

The sample was PBMCs. The source is a woman in her late teens or twenties in good health. The rearrangement links TRBV27 to TRBJ1-4, with 10 nucleotides matching TRBD1. CDR3 DNA sequence: TGTGCCAGCAGTTGGGTGACAGGGGGCGTCGGTCATCGGGAAAAACTGTTTTTT. As protein: CASSWVTGGVGHREKLFF.